This T cell receptor (beta chain) came from a study of breast tumors, draining lymph nodes, adjacent tissues. Germline V gene sequence: CDR1 DFQATT, CDR2 SNEGSKA (reference sequence). The CDR3 contains 16 residues. Breast cancer patients provided tissue from their axillary draining lymph nodes. TCRdb reprocessed the multiplex PCR reads via MiXCR and lists one record per CDR3 protein. The sample has more than 250,000 distinct CDR3 sequences; 30% are singletons. A word on this clonotype: Possible read error: a much larger clone is one base away.

The TCR was taken from a female donor with breast cancer. Some clones in this sample may be carry-over from other donors' samples. Sample: axillary lymph node tissue. V gene TRBV20-1 combines with J gene TRBJ2-1, with TRBD2 matching 11 bases. The chain's CDR3 is CSASPLLAGVYNEQLF. In DNA, the CDR3 is TGCAGTGCTAGTCCCCTACTAGCGGGAGTCTACAATGAGCAGTTATTC.